Listed below are T cell receptor beta chains from one sample, sequenced in a study of T cells after somatic rescue of genetic block. Using immunoSEQ multiplex PCR, the repertoire was profiled, and TCRdb retains in-frame clones only, with some absent. This repertoire shows approximately 88,000 clones, more than 80% found once; its top ten account for 1.5% to 2%. Sequencing used peripheral blood mononuclear cells (PBMCs). The receptors stem from a woman between 18 and 29 years old. The CDR3 runs from the conserved cysteine through the conserved F or W. The D gene is left open where the match is weak. Size values are once, few and many counts, or a class for expanded clones, and some rows have none.

v_call	d_call	j_call	clone_size	cdr3_nt	cdr3_aa
TRBV7-9	TRBD1	TRBJ2-7	once	TGTGCCAGCAGCTCGGGACAGAACTCCTACGAGCAGTACTTC	CASSSGQNSYEQYF
TRBV27	-	TRBJ2-7	-	TGTGCCAGCAGTTCTTCTCGGCTTACCTACGAGCAGTACTTC	CASSSSRLTYEQYF
TRBV10-3	-	TRBJ1-1	-	TGTGCCATCAGTGAGTCCACAGGGATCGGAACTGAAGCTTTCTTT	CAISESTGIGTEAFF
TRBV6-1	-	TRBJ1-2	-	TGTGCCAGCAGTTACGGCGGGGGCTACACCTTC	CASSYGGGYTF
TRBV14	-	TRBJ2-7	once	TGTGCCAGCAGCCGGGAAAATTACGAGCAGTACTTC	CASSRENYEQYF
TRBV30	TRBD2	TRBJ2-1	-	TGTGCCTGGAGTTACCGGACTAGCGGGACCTACAATGAGCAGTTCTTC	CAWSYRTSGTYNEQFF
TRBV9	-	TRBJ1-1	-	TGTGCCAGCAGCTCCATGGACGGGAAGGGGACTGAAGCTTTCTTT	CASSSMDGKGTEAFF
TRBV5-1	-	TRBJ2-2	-	TGCGCCAGCAGCTTGGATAGGAATACGAACACCGGGGAGCTGTTTTTT	CASSLDRNTNTGELFF
TRBV4-1	TRBD1	TRBJ1-5	-	TGCGCCAGCAGCCGTGGACAGGAGGTGCAGCCCCAGCATTTT	CASSRGQEVQPQHF
TRBV6-6	-	TRBJ1-5	-	TGTGCCAGCAGTTATGGGAGGACAGCGGTAGGTCAGCCCCAGCATTTT	CASSYGRTAVGQPQHF
TRBV7-2	-	TRBJ1-5	-	TGTGCCAGCAGCAAAGTGTCTTATAGCAATCAGCCCCAGCATTTT	CASSKVSYSNQPQHF
TRBV5-6	-	TRBJ2-5	-	TGTGCCAGCAACTCCAGAGAGACCCAGTACTTC	CASNSRETQYF
TRBV19	TRBD1	TRBJ1-1	-	TGTGCCAGTATCGACGGACAGGGCATGAGGAACACTGAAGCTTTCTTT	CASIDGQGMRNTEAFF
TRBV7-9	-	TRBJ2-1	-	TGTGCCAGCAGCGCGGGGGGGACAGGGAACTACAATGAGCAGTTCTTC	CASSAGGTGNYNEQFF
TRBV30	-	TRBJ2-1	-	TGTGCCGGAAGGGACTCGCCCCAGACAGACAATGAGCAGTTCTTC	CAGRDSPQTDNEQFF
TRBV5-6	-	TRBJ1-6	-	TGTGCCAGCAGCTTGGCTGGCGCAGGGAATTCACCCCTCCACTTT	CASSLAGAGNSPLHF
TRBV5-8	-	TRBJ2-7	-	TGTGCCAGCAGCTTCCCTCGGGCCGAGCAGTACTTC	CASSFPRAEQYF
TRBV27	-	TRBJ2-7	-	TGTGCCAGCAGTTTCCTCCCGGACTCGTACGAGCAGTACTTC	CASSFLPDSYEQYF
TRBV11-2	-	TRBJ2-3	-	TGTGCCACCGGTGGGGGCGAGAAGGCAGATACGCAGTATTTT	CATGGGEKADTQYF
TRBV27	TRBD1	TRBJ1-1	-	TGTGCCACCAGGGGGTGGGGGACTGAAGCTTTCTTT	CATRGWGTEAFF
TRBV6-5	-	TRBJ1-1	-	TGTGCCAGCAGTTACTTTGGAGCGGCGAACGCTGAAGCTTTCTTT	CASSYFGAANAEAFF
TRBV14	TRBD1	TRBJ2-7	-	TGTGCCAGCAGCCTGGACAGGGGAAAGAGGGTATACGAGCAGTACTTC	CASSLDRGKRVYEQYF
TRBV7-3	TRBD2	TRBJ2-5	-	TGTGCCAGCAGCCAAAAAGCGGGAGTGGGGCAGACCCAGTACTTC	CASSQKAGVGQTQYF
TRBV6-6	-	TRBJ2-7	-	TGTGCCAGCAGCCCCCCCGCGACCGGCTACGAGCAGTACTTC	CASSPPATGYEQYF
TRBV10-1	-	TRBJ2-5	-	TGCGCCAGCAGTGATCCCCCTGGGACAACGCAAGAGACCCAGTACTTC	CASSDPPGTTQETQYF
TRBV4-1	TRBD2	TRBJ2-2	-	TGCGCCAGCAGCCACAGGGAGGGCGGGGAGCTGTTTTTT	CASSHREGGELFF
TRBV4-3	-	TRBJ1-1	once	TGCGCCAGCAGCCAAGGCCCGGGGGAAGCTTTCTTT	CASSQGPGEAFF
TRBV30	TRBD1	TRBJ1-4	few	TGTGCCTGGAGCCTGGGACAGAGTGATGAAAAACTGTTTTTT	CAWSLGQSDEKLFF
TRBV27	TRBD2	TRBJ2-7	-	TGTGCCAGCAGTAAATCAGGACTAGCCTACACCTACGAGCAGTACTTC	CASSKSGLAYTYEQYF
TRBV7-9	-	TRBJ2-7	-	TGTGCCAGCAGCTTATTACGGCAGGGGACGGATTTCGAGCAGTACTTC	CASSLLRQGTDFEQYF
TRBV10-2	-	TRBJ2-7	-	TGCGCCAGCAGTGAGGGAGTGAGCTACGAGCAGTACTTC	CASSEGVSYEQYF
TRBV12-5	-	TRBJ2-1	-	TGTGCTAGTGGTTTGTATGAGCAGTTCTTC	CASGLYEQFF
TRBV19	-	TRBJ2-3	-	TGTGCCAGTAGTATAGGGGGGACAGATACGCAGTATTTT	CASSIGGTDTQYF
TRBV6-1	-	TRBJ2-7	-	TGTGCCAGCAGTGAAGCGGAGGGTAGCTACGAGCAGTACTTC	CASSEAEGSYEQYF
TRBV19	-	TRBJ1-5	-	TGTGCCAGTAGTATAGATGCAGGCACTCAGCGGCAGCCCCAGCATTTT	CASSIDAGTQRQPQHF
TRBV4-1	-	TRBJ1-5	-	TGCGCCAGCAGCCAAGACGGGACACGACTCGGTCAGCCCCAGCATTTT	CASSQDGTRLGQPQHF
TRBV27	TRBD1	TRBJ1-1	-	TGTGCCAGCAGAACAGGGGGCACTGAAGCTTTCTTT	CASRTGGTEAFF
TRBV2	TRBD1	TRBJ2-7	many	TGTGCCAGCAGCCAACGAAGGGACAGTCGGTACGAGCAGTACTTC	CASSQRRDSRYEQYF
TRBV12-5	TRBD1	TRBJ2-7	-	TGTGCTAGTGGTTTGGTACTGGGACAGGGGAAATCCGAGCAGTACTTC	CASGLVLGQGKSEQYF
TRBV2	TRBD2	TRBJ2-7	once	TGTGCCAGCCTTGCTAGCGGGAGGCGGTCCTACGAGCAGTACTTC	CASLASGRRSYEQYF
TRBV28	-	TRBJ2-2	-	TGTGCCAGCAGTACACAGGACCGGAACACCGGGGAGCTGTTTTTT	CASSTQDRNTGELFF
TRBV2	-	TRBJ2-2	-	TGTGCCACCAAAGGGGCCGCCGGGGAGCTGTTTTTT	CATKGAAGELFF